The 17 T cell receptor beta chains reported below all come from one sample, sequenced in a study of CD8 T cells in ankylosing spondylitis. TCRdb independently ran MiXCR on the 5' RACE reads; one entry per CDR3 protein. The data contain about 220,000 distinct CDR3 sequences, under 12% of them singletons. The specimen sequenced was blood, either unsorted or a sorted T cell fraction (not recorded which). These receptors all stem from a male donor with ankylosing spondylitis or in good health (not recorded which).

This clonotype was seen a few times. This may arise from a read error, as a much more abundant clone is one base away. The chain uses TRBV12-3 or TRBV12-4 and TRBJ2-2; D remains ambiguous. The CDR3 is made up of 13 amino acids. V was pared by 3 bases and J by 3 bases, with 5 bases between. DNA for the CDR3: TGTGCCAGCAGTTTCGTGGACACCGGGGAGCTGTTTTTT. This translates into CASSFVDTGELFF.

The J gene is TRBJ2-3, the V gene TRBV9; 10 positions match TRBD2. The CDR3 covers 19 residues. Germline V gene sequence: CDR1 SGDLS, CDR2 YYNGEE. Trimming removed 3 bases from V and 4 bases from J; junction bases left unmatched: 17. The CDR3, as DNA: TGTGCCAGCAGCGATACTCGCGGAGGGGTAGCGGGGGGCCCAGATACGCAGTATTTT. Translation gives CASSDTRGGVAGGPDTQYF.

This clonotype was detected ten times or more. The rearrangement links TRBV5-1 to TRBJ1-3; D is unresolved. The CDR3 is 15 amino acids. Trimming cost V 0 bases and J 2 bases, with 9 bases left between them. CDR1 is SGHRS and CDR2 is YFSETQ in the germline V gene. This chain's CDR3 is CASSLDVGAGNTIYF. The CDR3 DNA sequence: TGCGCCAGCAGCTTGGACGTCGGGGCTGGAAACACCATATATTTT.

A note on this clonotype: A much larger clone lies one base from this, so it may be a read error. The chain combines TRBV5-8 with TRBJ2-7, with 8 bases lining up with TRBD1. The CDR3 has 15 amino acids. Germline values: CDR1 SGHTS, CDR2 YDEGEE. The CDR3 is CHSSLDRGYGYEQYF. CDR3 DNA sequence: TGTCACAGCAGCTTAGACAGGGGATACGGCTACGAGCAGTACTTC.

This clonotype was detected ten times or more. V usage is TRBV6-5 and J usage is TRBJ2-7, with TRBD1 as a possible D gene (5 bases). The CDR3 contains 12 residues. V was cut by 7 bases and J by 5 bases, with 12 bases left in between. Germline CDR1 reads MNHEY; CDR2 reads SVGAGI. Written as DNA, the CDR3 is TGTGCCAGCATGGGCGACAGCCACGAGCAGTACTTC. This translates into CASMGDSHEQYF.

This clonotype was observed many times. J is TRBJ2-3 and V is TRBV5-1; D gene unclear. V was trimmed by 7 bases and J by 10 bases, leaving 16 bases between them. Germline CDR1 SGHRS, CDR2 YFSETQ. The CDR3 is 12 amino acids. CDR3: CASALILRPQYF. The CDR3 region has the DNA TGCGCCAGCGCATTGATTTTGAGACCGCAGTATTTT.

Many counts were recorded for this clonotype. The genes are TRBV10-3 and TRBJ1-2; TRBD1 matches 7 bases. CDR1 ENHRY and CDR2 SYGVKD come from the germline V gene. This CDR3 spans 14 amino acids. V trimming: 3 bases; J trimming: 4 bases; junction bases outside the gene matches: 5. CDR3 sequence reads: CAISEDRDGYGYTF. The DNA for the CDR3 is TGTGCCATCAGTGAAGACAGGGACGGCTATGGCTACACCTTC.

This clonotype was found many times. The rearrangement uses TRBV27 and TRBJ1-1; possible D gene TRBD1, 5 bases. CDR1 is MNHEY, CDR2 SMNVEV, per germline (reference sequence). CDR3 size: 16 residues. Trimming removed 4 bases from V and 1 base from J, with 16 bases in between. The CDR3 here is CASSSLPGTQNTEAFF. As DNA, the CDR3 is TGTGCCAGCAGTTCTCTACCCGGGACGCAGAACACTGAAGCTTTCTTT.

DNA of the CDR3: TGTGCCACCAGTGATAACGGACACGGTGTTGGCGAGCAGTACTTC. It codes for CATSDNGHGVGEQYF. This chain connects TRBV24-1 to TRBJ2-7, with a tentative D call TRBD1 (5 bases). The CDR3 sequence is 15 residues long. The V gene's germline CDR1 is KGHDR and CDR2 SFDVKD. V lost 3 bases, J lost 6 bases, and 17 bases lay in between.

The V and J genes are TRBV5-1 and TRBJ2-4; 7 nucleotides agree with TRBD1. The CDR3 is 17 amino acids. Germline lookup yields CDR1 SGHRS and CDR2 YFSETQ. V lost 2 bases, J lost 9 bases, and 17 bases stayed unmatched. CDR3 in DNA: TGCGCCAGCAGCTTAAAGGCCCTAGAGGGGGCTGCGGGCATTCAGTACTTC. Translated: CASSLKALEGAAGIQYF.

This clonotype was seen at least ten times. CDR3 coding DNA: TGCGCCAGCAGCTTGGTGGGGGGCCCTAATACGCAGTATTTT. Encoded protein: CASSLVGGPNTQYF. The J gene is TRBJ2-3, the V gene TRBV5-1; D possibly matches TRBD1 or TRBD2 (6 bases each). CDR3 size: 14 residues. The V and J ends lost 0 bases and 7 bases respectively, with 12 bases between them. The germline V gene has CDR1 SGHRS and CDR2 YFSETQ.

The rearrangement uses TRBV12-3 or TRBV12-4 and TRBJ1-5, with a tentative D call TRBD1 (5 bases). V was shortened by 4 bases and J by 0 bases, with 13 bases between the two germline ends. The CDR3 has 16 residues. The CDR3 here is CASSWILGDSNQPQHF. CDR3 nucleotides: TGTGCCAGCAGTTGGATCTTAGGGGATAGCAATCAGCCCCAGCATTTT.

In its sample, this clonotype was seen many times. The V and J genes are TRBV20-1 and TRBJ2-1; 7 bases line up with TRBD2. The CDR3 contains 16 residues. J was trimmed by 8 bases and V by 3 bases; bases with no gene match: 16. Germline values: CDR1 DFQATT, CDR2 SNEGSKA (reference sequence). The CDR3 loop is CSARGREEGGVHEQFF. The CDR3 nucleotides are TGCAGTGCTAGGGGGAGGGAGGAGGGAGGTGTCCATGAGCAGTTCTTC.

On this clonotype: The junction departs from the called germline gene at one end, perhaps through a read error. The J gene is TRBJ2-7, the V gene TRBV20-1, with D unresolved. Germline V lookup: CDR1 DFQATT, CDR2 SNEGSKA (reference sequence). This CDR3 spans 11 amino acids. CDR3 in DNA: TGCAGTGCTAGAGATCGTGGCGTTGTCGCCTTC. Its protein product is CSARDRGVVAF.

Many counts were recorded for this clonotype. The CDR3 protein is CASSRLSGGKVNEQFF. In DNA form, the CDR3 reads TGTGCCAGCAGCCGTCTTAGCGGGGGGAAAGTTAATGAGCAGTTCTTC. The gene calls are TRBV11-2 and TRBJ2-1; the match to TRBD2 covers 10 bases. Per the germline V gene, CDR1 is SGHAT and CDR2 is FQNNGV. V shed 5 bases, J shed 7 bases, and the junction held 11 bases outside the gene matches. CDR3 length: 16 amino acids.

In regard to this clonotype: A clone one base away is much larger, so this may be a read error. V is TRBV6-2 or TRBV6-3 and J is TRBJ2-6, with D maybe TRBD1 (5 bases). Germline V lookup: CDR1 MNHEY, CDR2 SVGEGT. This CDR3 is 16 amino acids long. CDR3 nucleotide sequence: TGTGCCAGCAGTGATCCTAGGGGTTCTGGGACCAACGTCCTGACTTTC. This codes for CASSDPRGSGTNVLTF.

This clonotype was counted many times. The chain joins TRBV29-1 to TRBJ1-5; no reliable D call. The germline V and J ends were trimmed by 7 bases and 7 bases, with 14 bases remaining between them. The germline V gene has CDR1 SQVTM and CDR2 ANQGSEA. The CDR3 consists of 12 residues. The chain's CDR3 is CSALWEGQPQHF. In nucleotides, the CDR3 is TGCAGCGCCCTTTGGGAGGGACAGCCCCAGCATTTT.